The entry below gives a single T cell receptor (beta chain) sequence along with its context. Its antigen is still unknown. Germline V lookup: CDR1 SGHRS, CDR2 YFSETQ. The CDR3 spans 13 residues. V was shortened by 2 bases and J by 1 base, with 6 bases between the two germline ends. The immunoSEQ assay was v3.0, run at survey level. Clones were sequenced by immunoSEQ multiplex PCR, and TCRdb holds only the in-frame ones, with some missing. The sample consists of under 35,000 clones, around 94% of them appearing once. The data were taken from a study of long-term antiretroviral therapy in people with HIV. Study-wide findings and caveats: Those clones which expanded before ART made up the dominant part of the repertoire at all time points. Samples were collected from about 2004 to 2018 under possibly less effective ART regimens. Although diversity increased after ART, it remained lower than in transplant donor controls.

Every one of the donors gave at least one pre-ART PBMC sample and at least two post-ART PBMC samples. V gene TRBV5-1 combines with J gene TRBJ2-5; no clear D. Sequences were derived from unsorted PBMCs, sampled 5.1 years after starting antiretroviral therapy. This TCR came from a woman aged 45-65 years with HIV. The CDR3 DNA reads as TGCGCCAGCAGCTTTCGTCCCCAAGAGACCCAGTACTTC. This translates into CASSFRPQETQYF.